This TCR beta chain is from a study of shared clonotypes between healthy human individuals. CDR1 and CDR2 (germline): SGHRS, YFSETQ. There are 13 residues in the CDR3. V lost 4 bases and J lost 8, with 12 bases in between. Splitting of each subset's genomic DNA was done evenly across several immunoSEQ plates. Repertoires were generated with immunoSEQ multiplex PCR, while TCRdb's copy carries only in-frame clones and drops some. The sample consists of some 2.3 million clones, 93% of them appearing once. The sample was naive CD4+ T cells from PBMCs. Regarding subset: CD45RA+ positively selected. The TCR comes from a man aged 18 to 30 in good health. Some clones in this sample may be carry-over from other donors' samples. V and J are TRBV5-1 and TRBJ1-4; a weak D match, TRBD1 (6 bases). CDR3 in DNA: TGCGCCAGCAGCCCCCGGGACAACGAAAAACTGTTTTTT. Its translation: CASSPRDNEKLFF.